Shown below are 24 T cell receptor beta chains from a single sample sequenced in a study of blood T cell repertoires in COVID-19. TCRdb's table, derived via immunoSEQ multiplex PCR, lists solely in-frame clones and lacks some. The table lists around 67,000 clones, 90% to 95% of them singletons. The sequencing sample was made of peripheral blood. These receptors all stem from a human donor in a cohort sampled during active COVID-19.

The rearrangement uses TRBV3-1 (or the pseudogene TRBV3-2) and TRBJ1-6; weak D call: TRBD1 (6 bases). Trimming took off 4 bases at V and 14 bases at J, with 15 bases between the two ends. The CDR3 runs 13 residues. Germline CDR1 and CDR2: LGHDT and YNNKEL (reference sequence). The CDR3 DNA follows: TGTGCCAGCAGCCCCCCGGGAAGACAGGCCCTCCACTTT. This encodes CASSPPGRQALHF.

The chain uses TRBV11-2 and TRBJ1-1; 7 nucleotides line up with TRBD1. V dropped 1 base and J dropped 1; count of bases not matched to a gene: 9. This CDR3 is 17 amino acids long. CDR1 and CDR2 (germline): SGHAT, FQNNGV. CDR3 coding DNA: TGTGCCAGCAGCTTAGTACTAAGACAGGGCCCGAACACTGAAGCTTTCTTT. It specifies CASSLVLRQGPNTEAFF.

In DNA form, the CDR3 reads TGTGCCAGCAGTTTAGTACGGGGGGCGGACGAGCAGTACTTC. This gives the protein CASSLVRGADEQYF. The chain recombines TRBV27 with TRBJ2-7; a possible D gene is TRBD2 (7 bases). V was trimmed by 2 bases and J by 5 bases, leaving 13 bases between them. Germline CDR1 is MNHEY and CDR2 is SMNVEV (reference sequence). The length of the CDR3 is 14 residues.

Here the CDR3 reads CASSLRDPAVSPLHF. The CDR3 DNA reads TGTGCCAGCAGCCTCAGGGATCCCGCCGTCTCACCCCTCCACTTT. This sequence joins TRBV28 and TRBJ1-6; TRBD1 is a possible D gene (5 bases). The CDR3 runs to 15 residues. The V and J ends lost 6 bases and 10 bases respectively, with 19 bases between them. Germline loops: CDR1 MDHEN, CDR2 SYDVKM.

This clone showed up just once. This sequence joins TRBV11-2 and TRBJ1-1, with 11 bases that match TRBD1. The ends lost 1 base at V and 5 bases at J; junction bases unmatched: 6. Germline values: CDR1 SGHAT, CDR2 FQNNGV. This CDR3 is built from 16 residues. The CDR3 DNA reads TGTGCCAGCAGCTTAGGGGACAGGGGGACGAAAACTGAAGCTTTCTTT. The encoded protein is CASSLGDRGTKTEAFF. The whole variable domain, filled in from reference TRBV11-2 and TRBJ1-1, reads EAGVAQSPRYKIIEKRQSVAFWCNPISGHATLYWYQQILGQGPKLLIQFQNNGVVDDSQLPKDRFSAERLKGVDSTLKIQPAKLEDSAVYLCASSLGDRGTKTEAFFGQGTRLTVV.

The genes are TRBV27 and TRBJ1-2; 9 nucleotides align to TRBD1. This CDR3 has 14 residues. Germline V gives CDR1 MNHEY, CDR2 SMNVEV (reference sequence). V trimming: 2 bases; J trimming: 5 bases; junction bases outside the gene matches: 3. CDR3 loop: CASSLTGGLYGYTF. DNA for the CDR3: TGTGCCAGCAGTTTAACAGGGGGCCTATATGGCTACACCTTC.

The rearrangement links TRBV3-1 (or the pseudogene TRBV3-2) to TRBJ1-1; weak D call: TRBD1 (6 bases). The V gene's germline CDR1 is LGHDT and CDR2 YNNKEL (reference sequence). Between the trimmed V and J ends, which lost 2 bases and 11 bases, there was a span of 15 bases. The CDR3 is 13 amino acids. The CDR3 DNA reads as TGTGCCAGCAGCCAATTAAATGGTAGGGGGGCTTTCTTT. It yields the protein CASSQLNGRGAFF.

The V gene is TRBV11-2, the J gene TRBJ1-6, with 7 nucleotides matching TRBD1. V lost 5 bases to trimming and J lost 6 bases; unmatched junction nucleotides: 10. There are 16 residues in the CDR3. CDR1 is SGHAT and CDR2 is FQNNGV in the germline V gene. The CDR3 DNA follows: TGTGCCAGCAGCCCTAGGACAGGCGGAATTAATTCACCCCTCCACTTT. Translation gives CASSPRTGGINSPLHF.

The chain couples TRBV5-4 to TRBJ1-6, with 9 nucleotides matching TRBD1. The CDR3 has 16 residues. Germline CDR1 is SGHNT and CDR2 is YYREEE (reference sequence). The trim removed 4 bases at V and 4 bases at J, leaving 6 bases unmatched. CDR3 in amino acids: CASSLADRGYNSPLHF. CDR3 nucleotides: TGTGCCAGCAGCCTCGCGGACAGGGGATATAATTCACCCCTCCACTTT.

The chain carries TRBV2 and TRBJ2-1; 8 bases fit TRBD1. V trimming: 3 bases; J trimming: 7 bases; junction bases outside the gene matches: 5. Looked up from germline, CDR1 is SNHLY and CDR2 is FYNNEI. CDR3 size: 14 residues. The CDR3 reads CASSDRGRENEQFF. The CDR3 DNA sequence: TGTGCCAGCAGTGACAGGGGGCGCGAAAATGAGCAGTTCTTC.

CDR3 in DNA: TGTGCCAGCAGCTATGTCAGGGAGGGGGACTATGGCTACACCTTC. It translates to CASSYVREGDYGYTF. The chain couples TRBV5-6 to TRBJ1-2; D might be TRBD1 (6 bases). This CDR3 is built from 15 residues. Germline CDR1 reads SGHDT; CDR2 reads YYEEEE. The ends were cut back, 3 bases at V and 3 bases at J, with 15 bases in the middle.

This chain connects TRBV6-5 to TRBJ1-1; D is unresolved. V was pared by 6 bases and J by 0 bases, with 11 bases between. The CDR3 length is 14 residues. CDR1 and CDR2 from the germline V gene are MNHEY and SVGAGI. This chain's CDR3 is CASSSSGMNTEAFF. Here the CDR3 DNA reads TGTGCCAGCAGCTCATCAGGCATGAACACTGAAGCTTTCTTT.

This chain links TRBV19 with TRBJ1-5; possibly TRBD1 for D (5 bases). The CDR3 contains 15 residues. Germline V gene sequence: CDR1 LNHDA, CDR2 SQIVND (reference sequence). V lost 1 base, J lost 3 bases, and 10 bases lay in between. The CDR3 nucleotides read TGTGCCAGTAGTATAGGGAGGGGCTCCAATCAGCCCCAGCATTTT. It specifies CASSIGRGSNQPQHF. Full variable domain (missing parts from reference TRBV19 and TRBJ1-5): DGGITQSPKYLFRKEGQNVTLSCEQNLNHDAMYWYRQDPGQGLRLIYYSQIVNDFQKGDIAEGYSVSREKKESFPLTVTSAQKNPTAFYLCASSIGRGSNQPQHFGDGTRLSIL.

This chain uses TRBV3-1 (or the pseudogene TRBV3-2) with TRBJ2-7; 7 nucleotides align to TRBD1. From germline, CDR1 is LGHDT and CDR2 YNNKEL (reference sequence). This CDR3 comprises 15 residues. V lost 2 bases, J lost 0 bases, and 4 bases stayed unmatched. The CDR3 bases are TGTGCCAGCAGCCAAATCAACAGGGGCTCCTACGAGCAGTACTTC. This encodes CASSQINRGSYEQYF.

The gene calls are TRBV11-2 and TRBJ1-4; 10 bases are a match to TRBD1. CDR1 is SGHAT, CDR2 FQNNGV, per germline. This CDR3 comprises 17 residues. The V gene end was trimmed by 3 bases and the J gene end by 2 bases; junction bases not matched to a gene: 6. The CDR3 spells CASSLDRGGSTNEKLFF. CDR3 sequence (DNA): TGTGCCAGCAGCTTGGACAGGGGGGGATCGACTAATGAAAAACTGTTTTTT.

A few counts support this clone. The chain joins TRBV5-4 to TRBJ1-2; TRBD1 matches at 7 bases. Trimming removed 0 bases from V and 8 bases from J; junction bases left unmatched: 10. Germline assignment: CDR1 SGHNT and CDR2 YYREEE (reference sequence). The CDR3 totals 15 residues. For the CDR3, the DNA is TGTGCCAGCAGCTTGGCACGAGGGGGCAATTACGGCTACACCTTC. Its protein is CASSLARGGNYGYTF. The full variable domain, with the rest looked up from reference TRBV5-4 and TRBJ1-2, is ETGVTQSPTHLIKTRGQQVTLRCSSQSGHNTVSWYQQALGQGPQFIFQYYREEENGRGNFPPRFSGLQFPNYSSELNVNALELDDSALYLCASSLARGGNYGYTFGSGTRLTVV.

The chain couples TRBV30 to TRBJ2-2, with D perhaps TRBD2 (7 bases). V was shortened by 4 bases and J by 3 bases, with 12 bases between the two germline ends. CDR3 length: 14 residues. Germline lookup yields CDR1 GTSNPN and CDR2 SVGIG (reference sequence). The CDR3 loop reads CAWKGGADTGELFF. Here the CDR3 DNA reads TGTGCCTGGAAAGGGGGGGCCGACACCGGGGAGCTGTTTTTT.

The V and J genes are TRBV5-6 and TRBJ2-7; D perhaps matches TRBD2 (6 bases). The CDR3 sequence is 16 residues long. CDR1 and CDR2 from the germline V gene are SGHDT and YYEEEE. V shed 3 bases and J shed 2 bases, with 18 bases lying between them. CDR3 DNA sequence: TGTGCCAGCAGCTGGCTGGTGGGGGGACTGGCCTACGAGCAGTACTTC. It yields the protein CASSWLVGGLAYEQYF.

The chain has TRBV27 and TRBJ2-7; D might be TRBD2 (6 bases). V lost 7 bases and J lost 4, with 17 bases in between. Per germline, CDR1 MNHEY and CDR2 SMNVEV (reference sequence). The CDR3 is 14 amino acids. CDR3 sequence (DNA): TGTGCCAGCATCGGGGGACCGAGGATGTACGAGCAGTACTTC. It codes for CASIGGPRMYEQYF.

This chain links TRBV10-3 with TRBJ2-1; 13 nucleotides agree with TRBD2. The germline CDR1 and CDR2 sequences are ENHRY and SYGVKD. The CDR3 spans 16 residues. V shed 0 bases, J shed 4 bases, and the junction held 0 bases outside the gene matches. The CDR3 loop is CAISESTSGGYNEQFF. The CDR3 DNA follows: TGTGCCATCAGTGAGTCGACTAGCGGGGGGTACAATGAGCAGTTCTTC.

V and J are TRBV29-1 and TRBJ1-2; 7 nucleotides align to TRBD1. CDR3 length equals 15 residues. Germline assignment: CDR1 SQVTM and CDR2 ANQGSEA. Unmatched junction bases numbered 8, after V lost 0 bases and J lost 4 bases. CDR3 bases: TGCAGCGTTGAAGATGGTAGAGGGGGCCTCTATGGCTACACCTTC. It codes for CSVEDGRGGLYGYTF.

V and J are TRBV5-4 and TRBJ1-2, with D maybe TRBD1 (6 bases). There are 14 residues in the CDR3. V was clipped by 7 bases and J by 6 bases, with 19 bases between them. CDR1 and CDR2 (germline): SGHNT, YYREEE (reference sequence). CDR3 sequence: CASRLVGAGNGYTF. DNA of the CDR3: TGTGCCAGCCGCCTCGTGGGGGCTGGGAATGGCTACACCTTC.

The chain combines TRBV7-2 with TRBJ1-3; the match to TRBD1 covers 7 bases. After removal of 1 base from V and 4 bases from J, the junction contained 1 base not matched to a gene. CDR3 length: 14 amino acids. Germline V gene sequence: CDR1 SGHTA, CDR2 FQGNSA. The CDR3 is CASSLVTGGNTIYF. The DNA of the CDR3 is TGTGCCAGCAGCTTAGTGACAGGGGGAAACACCATATATTTT.

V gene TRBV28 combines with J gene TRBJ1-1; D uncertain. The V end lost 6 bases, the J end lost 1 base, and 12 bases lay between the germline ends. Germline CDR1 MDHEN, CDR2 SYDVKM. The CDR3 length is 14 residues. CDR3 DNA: TGTGCCAGCAGCCCTCGGTTTCGGAACACTGAAGCTTTCTTT. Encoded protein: CASSPRFRNTEAFF.